Here is one TCR beta chain with its context. The antigen is unknown. J was trimmed by 4 bases and V by 4 bases; bases with no gene match: 8. In germline, CDR1 is MDHEN, CDR2 SYDVKM. This CDR3 has 15 residues. The source of the sample is a study of shared clonotypes between healthy human individuals. Study outcomes and limitations: Memory subsets generally showed lower estimated richness than naive subsets.

Sequencing used immunoSEQ multiplex PCR; TCRdb keeps in-frame clones, though not all of them. This sample carries about 380,000 clones, 90% to 98% of them seen once, and the ten largest clones take around 0.32%. There were no recent acute infections or vaccinations among the donors, who were healthy HIV-negative adults. Source material: memory CD8+ T cells sorted from blood. Noted subset: CD45RO+ cells pooled with CCR7-negative TemRA cells. The V call is TRBV28, the J call TRBJ2-7; 9 bases map to TRBD1. This TCR derives from a young man in good health. The CDR3 bases are TGTGCCAGCAGTTCGGCCGGGACAGGGTTTTACGAGCAGTACTTC. Amino acid sequence: CASSSAGTGFYEQYF.